The 18 T cell receptor beta chains below were found in one sample sequenced in a study of cytomegalovirus exposure and HLA in healthy donors. The PCR was carried out with 60 Vbeta primers and 13 Jbeta primers. This table comes from immunoSEQ multiplex PCR, and its TCRdb copy is limited to in-frame clones, with some not included. The data hold almost 70,000 clones, with under 80% observed a single time. Sample: PBMCs. These TCRs come from a male donor in good health and CMV-seropositive.

This chain links TRBV11-3 with TRBJ1-6, with a weak D call TRBD1 (6 bases). Trimming took off 0 bases at V and 6 bases at J, with 15 bases between the two ends. Germline CDR1 and CDR2: SGHNT and YENEEA. The CDR3 sequence is 17 residues long. The DNA for the CDR3 is TGTGCCAGCAGCTTAGATCTGGGGGCAATGGGTAATTCACCCCTCCACTTT. Its protein is CASSLDLGAMGNSPLHF.

This chain joins TRBV10-2 and TRBJ2-2; 7 nucleotides agree with TRBD1. Losses at the gene ends were 7 bases for V and 6 bases for J; bases not matched to a gene: 5. The CDR3 runs to 13 residues. The germline V gene encodes CDR1 WSHSY and CDR2 SAAADI. DNA of the CDR3: TGCGCCAGCACCCCTCAGGGGGCCGGGGAGCTGTTTTTT. Amino acid sequence: CASTPQGAGELFF.

The chain combines TRBV29-1 with TRBJ1-5; possible D gene TRBD1, 5 bases. V lost 0 bases and J lost 0, with 18 bases in between. This CDR3 comprises 18 residues. The germline CDR1 and CDR2 sequences are SQVTM and ANQGSEA. As DNA, the CDR3 is TGCAGCGTTGAAGATCTGGCAGGGACTCCCTATAGCAATCAGCCCCAGCATTTT. Amino acids: CSVEDLAGTPYSNQPQHF.

V usage is TRBV15 and J usage is TRBJ1-1; D may be TRBD1 (5 bases). Trimming took off 5 bases at V and 3 bases at J, with 22 bases between the two ends. This CDR3 has 17 amino acids. The germline gives CDR1 LNHNV, CDR2 YYDKDF (reference sequence). CDR3 region: CATSLRRGGGFYTEAFF. The DNA for the CDR3 is TGTGCCACCAGCCTCAGACGTGGGGGGGGTTTTTACACTGAAGCTTTCTTT.

Of note for this clone: Other nucleotide sequences in the sample specify the same CDR3. The gene calls are TRBV27 and TRBJ1-1; D remains unclear. The germline CDR1 and CDR2 sequences are MNHEY and SMNVEV (reference sequence). The CDR3 contains 13 residues. Trimming pared 5 bases from V and 4 bases from J, leaving 11 bases between. The CDR3 region has the DNA TGTGCCAGCAGTACTCTAGGAGTCACTGAAGCTTTCTTT. This translates into CASSTLGVTEAFF.

This chain joins TRBV30 and TRBJ2-6; maybe TRBD1 (6 bases). The germline V and J ends were trimmed by 1 base and 2 bases, with 15 bases remaining between them. The CDR3 is 17 residues long. CDR1 is GTSNPN, CDR2 SVGIG, per germline (reference sequence). CDR3 DNA: TGTGCCTGGAGTGCAGGGGCAGGGGAGACTGGGGCCAACGTCCTGACTTTC. This sequence encodes CAWSAGAGETGANVLTF.

V gene TRBV2 combines with J gene TRBJ2-7; 9 bases are shared with TRBD1. Germline CDR1 reads SNHLY; CDR2 reads FYNNEI. The CDR3 has 14 residues. V gave up 3 bases and J gave up 3 bases; unmatched junction bases: 3. This CDR3 is CASSEQGQGYEQYF. Here the CDR3 DNA reads TGTGCCAGCAGTGAGCAGGGACAGGGCTACGAGCAGTACTTC. Together with reference TRBV2 and TRBJ2-7, the CDR3 gives the full variable domain: EPEVTQTPSHQVTQMGQEVILRCVPISNHLYFYWYRQILGQKVEFLVSFYNNEISEKSEIFDDQFSVERPDGSNFTLKIRSTKLEDSAMYFCASSEQGQGYEQYFGPGTRLTVT.

In its sample, this clone was seen a few times. Its ends do not fully match the called genes, so a read error is possible. The chain links TRBV7-9 to TRBJ2-7; 8 positions match TRBD1. This CDR3 is built from 13 residues. Germline V CDR1 and CDR2: SEHNR, FQNEAQ (reference sequence). In DNA form, the CDR3 reads TGTTCCAGCAGCTTACAGGGGGCCTACGAGCAGTACTTC. This gives the protein CSSSLQGAYEQYF.

This rearrangement joins TRBV9 to TRBJ2-7; 7 bases map to TRBD2. Germline CDR1 reads SGDLS; CDR2 reads YYNGEE. J lost 4 bases, V lost 4 bases, and 11 bases had no gene match. The CDR3 consists of 15 residues. Here the CDR3 reads CASSPNSGATYEQYF. The CDR3 region has the DNA TGTGCCAGCAGCCCCAACAGCGGGGCGACATACGAGCAGTACTTC.

The chain has TRBV5-1 and TRBJ2-2; 8 positions match TRBD1. CDR1 is SGHRS and CDR2 is YFSETQ in the germline V gene. Losses at the gene ends were 0 bases for V and 4 bases for J; bases not matched to a gene: 8. CDR3 length: 17 amino acids. In DNA, the CDR3 is TGCGCCAGCAGCTTGGAGGGCAGGGGGCTTGGCACCGGGGAGCTGTTTTTT. Encoded protein: CASSLEGRGLGTGELFF.

V usage is TRBV2 and J usage is TRBJ2-5, with D possibly TRBD1 on 6 matching bases. The CDR3 contains 16 residues. Germline V CDR1 and CDR2: SNHLY, FYNNEI. V was trimmed by 6 bases and J by 5 bases, leaving 22 bases between them. The CDR3 sequence: CASRNGPMGARETQYF. DNA of the CDR3: TGTGCCAGCAGGAACGGGCCAATGGGGGCCAGGGAGACCCAGTACTTC.

The rearrangement joins TRBV13 to TRBJ1-1; 8 nucleotides line up with TRBD1. V gave up 2 bases and J gave up 4 bases; unmatched junction bases: 9. The CDR3 has 16 amino acids. The germline V gene encodes CDR1 PRHDT and CDR2 FYEKMQ (reference sequence). The CDR3 nucleotides are TGTGCCAGCAGCTTAATGCAGGGGGCGTGGGGCACTGAAGCTTTCTTT. Its translation is CASSLMQGAWGTEAFF.

CDR3 coding DNA: TGTGCCAGCAGTTTATTACAGGGCTCCTACGAGCAGTACTTC. This codes for CASSLLQGSYEQYF. The chain uses TRBV27 and TRBJ2-7, with a tentative D call TRBD1 (6 bases). This CDR3 has 14 residues. Germline V gene sequence: CDR1 MNHEY, CDR2 SMNVEV (reference sequence). V was shortened by 1 base and J by 0 bases, with 7 bases between the two germline ends.

This clone was seen a handful of times. The chain links TRBV11-2 to TRBJ2-7; maybe TRBD2 (6 bases). Germline V gene sequence: CDR1 SGHAT, CDR2 FQNNGV. Trimming shortened V by 3 bases and J by 3 bases, and 15 bases separated the two germline ends. The CDR3 is made up of 15 amino acids. The CDR3 sequence: CASSLIRDSFYEQYF. The CDR3 region has the DNA TGTGCCAGCAGCTTGATCCGGGACTCCTTCTACGAGCAGTACTTC.

This clone was seen a single time. Other nucleotide sequences from this sample produce the same CDR3. CDR3 in amino acids: CASSLRSGELFF. CDR3 sequence (DNA): TGTGCCAGCAGTCTCCGGTCCGGGGAGCTGTTTTTT. This chain links TRBV6-1 with TRBJ2-2, with D unresolved. The V and J ends lost 5 bases and 6 bases respectively, with 7 bases between them. Germline CDR1 is MNHNS and CDR2 is SASEGT. CDR3 size: 12 residues.

The V gene is TRBV6-5, the J gene TRBJ2-2; tentative D call: TRBD2 (6 bases). Germline V gives CDR1 MNHEY, CDR2 SVGAGI. This CDR3 comprises 13 residues. The germline V and J ends were trimmed by 7 bases and 6 bases, with 12 bases remaining between them. The CDR3 loop reads CASTRGTSGELFF. CDR3 sequence (DNA): TGTGCCAGCACCCGAGGGACTTCCGGGGAGCTGTTTTTT.

This clone was recorded once. This sequence joins TRBV7-9 and TRBJ2-1, with TRBD2 matching 13 bases. The CDR3 runs to 19 residues. V lost 5 bases to trimming and J lost 0 bases; unmatched junction nucleotides: 10. The germline V gene has CDR1 SEHNR and CDR2 FQNEAQ (reference sequence). The CDR3 reads CASSSFRTSGSSSYNEQFF. The CDR3, as DNA: TGTGCCAGCAGCAGTTTTAGGACTAGCGGGAGTAGCTCCTACAATGAGCAGTTCTTC.

Remarks on this clone: Distinct nucleotide sequences in the sample also encode this CDR3. The rearrangement joins TRBV19 to TRBJ2-1, with a tentative D call TRBD2 (6 bases). Germline loops: CDR1 LNHDA, CDR2 SQIVND (reference sequence). The CDR3 totals 17 residues. V shed 6 bases and J shed 1 base, with 19 bases lying between them. This CDR3 is CASSASPFSGSYNEQFF. CDR3 in DNA: TGTGCCAGTAGCGCCTCGCCGTTCAGCGGGTCCTACAATGAGCAGTTCTTC. Full variable domain (outside the CDR3, taken from reference TRBV19 and TRBJ2-1): DGGITQSPKYLFRKEGQNVTLSCEQNLNHDAMYWYRQDPGQGLRLIYYSQIVNDFQKGDIAEGYSVSREKKESFPLTVTSAQKNPTAFYLCASSASPFSGSYNEQFFGPGTRLTVL.